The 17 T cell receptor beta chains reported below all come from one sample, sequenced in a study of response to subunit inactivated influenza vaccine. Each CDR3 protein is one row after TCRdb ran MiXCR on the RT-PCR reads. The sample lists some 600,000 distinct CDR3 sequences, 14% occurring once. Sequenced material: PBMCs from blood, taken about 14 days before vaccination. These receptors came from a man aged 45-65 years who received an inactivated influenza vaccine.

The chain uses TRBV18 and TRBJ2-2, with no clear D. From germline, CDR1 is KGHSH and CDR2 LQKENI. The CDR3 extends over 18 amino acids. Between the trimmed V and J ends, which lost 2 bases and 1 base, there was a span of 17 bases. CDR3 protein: CASSPSTIRTRNTGELFF. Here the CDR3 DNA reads TGTGCCAGCTCACCATCAACGATCCGGACCCGGAACACCGGGGAGCTGTTTTTT. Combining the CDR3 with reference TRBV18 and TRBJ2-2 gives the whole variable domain NAGVMQNPRHLVRRRGQEARLRCSPMKGHSHVYWYRQLPEEGLKFMVYLQKENIIDESGMPKERFSAEFPKEGPSILRIQQVVRGDSAAYFCASSPSTIRTRNTGELFFGEGSRLTVL.

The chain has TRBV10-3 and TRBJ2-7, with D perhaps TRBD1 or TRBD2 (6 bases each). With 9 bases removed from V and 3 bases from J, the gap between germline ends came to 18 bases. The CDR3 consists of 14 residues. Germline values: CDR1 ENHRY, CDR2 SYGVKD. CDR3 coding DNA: TGTGCCATAAGGGGGGCAGGGTATGACTACGAGCAGTACTTC. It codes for CAIRGAGYDYEQYF.

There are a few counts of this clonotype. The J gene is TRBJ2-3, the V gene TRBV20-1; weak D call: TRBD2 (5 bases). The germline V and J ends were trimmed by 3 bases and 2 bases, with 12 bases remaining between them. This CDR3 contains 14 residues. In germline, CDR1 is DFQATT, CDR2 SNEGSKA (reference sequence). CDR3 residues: CSARISGNTDTQYF. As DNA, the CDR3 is TGCAGTGCTAGGATCAGCGGCAACACAGATACGCAGTATTTT.

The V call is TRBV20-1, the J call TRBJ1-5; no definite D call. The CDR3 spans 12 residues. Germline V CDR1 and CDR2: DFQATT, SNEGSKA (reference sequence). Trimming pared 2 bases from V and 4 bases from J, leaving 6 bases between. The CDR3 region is CSARKVNQPQHF. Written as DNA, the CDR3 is TGCAGTGCTAGAAAGGTGAATCAGCCCCAGCATTTT.

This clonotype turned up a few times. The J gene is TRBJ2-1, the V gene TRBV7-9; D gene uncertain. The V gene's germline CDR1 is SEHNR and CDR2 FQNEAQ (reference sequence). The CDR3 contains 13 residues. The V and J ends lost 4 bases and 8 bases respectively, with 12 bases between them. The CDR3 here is CASSYSGVDEQFF. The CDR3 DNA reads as TGTGCCAGCAGCTATTCCGGTGTCGATGAGCAGTTCTTC.

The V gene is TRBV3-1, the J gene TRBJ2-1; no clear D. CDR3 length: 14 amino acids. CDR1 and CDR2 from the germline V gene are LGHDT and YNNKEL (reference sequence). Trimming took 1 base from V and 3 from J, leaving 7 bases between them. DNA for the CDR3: TGTGCCAGCAGCCAAGTCCCCAACTACAATGAGCAGTTCTTC. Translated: CASSQVPNYNEQFF.

The CDR3 coding sequence is TGTGCCAGCAGCCCCTATGCGGGGACTAGCACAGATACGCAGTATTTT. Its translation: CASSPYAGTSTDTQYF. The chain carries TRBV27 and TRBJ2-3; D might be TRBD2 (6 bases). CDR3 length equals 16 residues. V was pared by 6 bases and J by 0 bases, with 16 bases between. In germline, CDR1 is MNHEY, CDR2 SMNVEV (reference sequence).

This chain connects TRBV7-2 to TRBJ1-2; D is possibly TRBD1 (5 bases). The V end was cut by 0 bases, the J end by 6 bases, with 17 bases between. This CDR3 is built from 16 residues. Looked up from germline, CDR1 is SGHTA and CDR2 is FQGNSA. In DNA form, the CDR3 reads TGTGCCAGCAGCTTAGCGAACGAGAGGGGAGGAGATGGCTACACCTTC. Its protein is CASSLANERGGDGYTF.

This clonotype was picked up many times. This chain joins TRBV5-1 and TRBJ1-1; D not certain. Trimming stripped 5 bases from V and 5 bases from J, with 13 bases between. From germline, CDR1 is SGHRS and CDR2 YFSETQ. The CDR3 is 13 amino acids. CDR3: CASSLDTRTEAFF. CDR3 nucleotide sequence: TGCGCCAGCAGTCTTGACACTAGGACTGAAGCTTTCTTT.

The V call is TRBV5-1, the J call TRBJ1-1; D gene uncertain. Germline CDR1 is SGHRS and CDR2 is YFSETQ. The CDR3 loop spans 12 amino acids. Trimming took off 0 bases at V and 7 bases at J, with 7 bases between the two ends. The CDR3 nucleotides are TGCGCCAGCAGCTTGGGAACCTTTGAAGCTTTCTTT. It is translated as CASSLGTFEAFF.

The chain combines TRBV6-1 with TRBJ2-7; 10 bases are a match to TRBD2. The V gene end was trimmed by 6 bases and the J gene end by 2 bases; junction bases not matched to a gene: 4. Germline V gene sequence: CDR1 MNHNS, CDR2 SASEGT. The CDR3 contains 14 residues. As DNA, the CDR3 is TGTGCCAGCAGGACTAGCGGGCCAACCTACGAGCAGTACTTC. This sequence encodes CASRTSGPTYEQYF.

In DNA form, the CDR3 reads TGTGCCAGCTCACCCGATGACTATGGCTACACCTTC. Translated, it gives CASSPDDYGYTF. This chain links TRBV18 with TRBJ1-2; no firm D call. Germline CDR1 is KGHSH and CDR2 is LQKENI. The CDR3 is 12 residues long. V lost 3 bases, J lost 3 bases, and 5 bases lay in between. The whole variable domain, remainder taken from reference TRBV18 and TRBJ1-2, is NAGVMQNPRHLVRRRGQEARLRCSPMKGHSHVYWYRQLPEEGLKFMVYLQKENIIDESGMPKERFSAEFPKEGPSILRIQQVVRGDSAAYFCASSPDDYGYTFGSGTRLTVV.

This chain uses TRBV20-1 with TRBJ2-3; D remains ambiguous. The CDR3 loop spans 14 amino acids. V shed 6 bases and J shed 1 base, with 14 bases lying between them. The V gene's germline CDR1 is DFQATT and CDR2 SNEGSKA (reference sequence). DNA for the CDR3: TGCAGTGCCCGTTACCCCCTGGGCACAGATACGCAGTATTTT. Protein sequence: CSARYPLGTDTQYF.

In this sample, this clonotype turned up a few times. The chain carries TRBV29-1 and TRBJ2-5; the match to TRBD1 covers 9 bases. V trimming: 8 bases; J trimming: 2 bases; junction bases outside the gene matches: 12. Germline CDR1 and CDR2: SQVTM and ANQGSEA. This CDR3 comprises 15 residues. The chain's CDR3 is CSIIPGQGLQETQYF. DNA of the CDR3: TGCAGCATAATACCGGGACAGGGCCTTCAAGAGACCCAGTACTTC. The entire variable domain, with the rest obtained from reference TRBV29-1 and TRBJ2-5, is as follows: SAVISQKPSRDICQRGTSLTIQCQVDSQVTMMFWYRQQPGQSLTLIATANQGSEATYESGFVIDKFPISRPNLTFSTLTVSNMSPEDSSIYLCSIIPGQGLQETQYFGPGTRLLVL.

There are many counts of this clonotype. CDR3 residues: CASSPPFREGNIQYF. In nucleotides, the CDR3 is TGTGCCAGCAGCCCCCCGTTCAGGGAAGGAAACATTCAGTACTTC. The gene calls are TRBV7-9 and TRBJ2-4, with D possibly being TRBD1 (5 bases). CDR3 length: 15 amino acids. In germline, CDR1 is SEHNR, CDR2 FQNEAQ (reference sequence). Trimming shortened V by 5 bases and J by 6 bases, and 17 bases separated the two germline ends.

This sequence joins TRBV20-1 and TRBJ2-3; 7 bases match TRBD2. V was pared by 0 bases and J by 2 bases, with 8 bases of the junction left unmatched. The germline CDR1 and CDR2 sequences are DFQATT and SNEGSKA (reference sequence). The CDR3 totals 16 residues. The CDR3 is CSARDGGRVNTDTQYF. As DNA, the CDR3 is TGCAGTGCTAGAGATGGTGGGAGGGTGAACACAGATACGCAGTATTTT.

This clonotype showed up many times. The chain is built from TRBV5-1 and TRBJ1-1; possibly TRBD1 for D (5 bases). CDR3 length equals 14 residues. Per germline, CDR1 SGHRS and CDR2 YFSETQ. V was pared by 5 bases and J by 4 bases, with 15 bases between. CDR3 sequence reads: CASSPTTGGTEAFF. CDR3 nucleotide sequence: TGCGCCAGCAGTCCAACTACAGGAGGCACTGAAGCTTTCTTT.